Below are 10 T cell receptor beta chains sequenced from a single sample in a study of blood T cell repertoires in COVID-19 (dated by TCRdb to the early 2020s). The method was the immunoSEQ multiplex PCR assay. TCRdb provides this immuneACCESS table in a form limited to in-frame rearrangements. Some clones are lacking; in checked studies, under half of them reflect an unresolved V gene, and why the rest are absent is not known. A total of approximately 260,000 clones appear in this sample, approximately 81% of them only once. Less than 8.5% of the sample is held by the ten biggest clonotypes. Sequencing input: PBMCs or T cells enriched from blood (not recorded which). These receptors originate from a woman between 45 and 65 years old who had been exposed to COVID-19.

The chain carries TRBV19 and TRBJ1-1; D possibly corresponds to TRBD1 (5 bases). CDR1 is LNHDA, CDR2 SQIVND, per germline (reference sequence). This CDR3 spans 10 amino acids. The V end was cut by 11 bases, the J end by 5 bases, with 9 bases between. CDR3 nucleotide sequence: TGTGCCGTGGAGGGGACTGAAGCTTTCTTT. Protein sequence: CAVEGTEAFF. Based on the CDR3 plus reference TRBV19 and TRBJ1-1, the full variable domain is DGGITQSPKYLFRKEGQNVTLSCEQNLNHDAMYWYRQDPGQGLRLIYYSQIVNDFQKGDIAEGYSVSREKKESFPLTVTSAQKNPTAFYLCAVEGTEAFFGQGTRLTVV.

This rearrangement joins TRBV5-5 to TRBJ2-6; 10 nucleotides match TRBD1. This CDR3 spans 18 amino acids. Germline CDR1 reads SGHKS; CDR2 reads YYEKEE (reference sequence). V shed 3 bases, J shed 2 bases, and the junction held 8 bases outside the gene matches. The CDR3 coding sequence is TGTGCCAGCAGCTACCGGGACAGGGGTGGAGCTGGGGCCAACGTCCTGACTTTC. As protein: CASSYRDRGGAGANVLTF.

The J gene is TRBJ2-2, the V gene TRBV18; TRBD2 matches at 9 bases. In germline, CDR1 is KGHSH, CDR2 LQKENI. The V and J ends lost 2 bases and 7 bases, in that order; junction bases with no gene match: 8. This CDR3 is built from 16 residues. The CDR3 DNA follows: TGTGCCAGCTCACCATATGCTAGCGGGAAGGTCGGGGAGCTGTTTTTT. Protein sequence: CASSPYASGKVGELFF.

The V call is TRBV5-8, the J call TRBJ1-4; D is perhaps TRBD1 (5 bases). Looked up from germline, CDR1 is SGHTS and CDR2 is YDEGEE. This CDR3 has 14 amino acids. With 3 bases removed from V and 8 bases from J, the gap between germline ends came to 14 bases. DNA for the CDR3: TGTGCCAGCAGCTGGGGCGACATACCCGAAAAACTGTTTTTT. This gives the protein CASSWGDIPEKLFF.

This clone was found a few times. The chain joins TRBV19 to TRBJ1-6; D gene ambiguous. This CDR3 spans 14 amino acids. Between the trimmed V and J ends, which lost 5 bases and 7 bases, there was a span of 12 bases. Germline V gene sequence: CDR1 LNHDA, CDR2 SQIVND (reference sequence). CDR3 nucleotides: TGTGCCAGTAGTCGCGAACAGCGGAATTCACCCCTCCACTTT. It yields the protein CASSREQRNSPLHF. Full variable domain (remainder filled in from reference TRBV19 and TRBJ1-6): DGGITQSPKYLFRKEGQNVTLSCEQNLNHDAMYWYRQDPGQGLRLIYYSQIVNDFQKGDIAEGYSVSREKKESFPLTVTSAQKNPTAFYLCASSREQRNSPLHFGNGTRLTVT.

The chain carries TRBV10-3 and TRBJ2-1; TRBD2 matches at 8 bases. Germline V CDR1 and CDR2: ENHRY, SYGVKD. This CDR3 has 15 residues. V lost 3 bases, J lost 4 bases, and 5 bases stayed unmatched. CDR3 protein: CAISERAGGYNEQFF. The DNA of the CDR3 is TGTGCCATCAGTGAACGGGCGGGGGGATACAATGAGCAGTTCTTC.

There are a few counts of this clone. The chain uses TRBV9 and TRBJ1-1, with D perhaps TRBD1 (5 bases). There are 13 residues in the CDR3. Per germline, CDR1 SGDLS and CDR2 YYNGEE. V lost 4 bases and J lost 5, with 12 bases in between. The CDR3 loop is CASSSGGGTEAFF. In DNA, the CDR3 is TGTGCCAGCAGCTCCGGGGGGGGGACTGAAGCTTTCTTT.

V and J are TRBV4-3 and TRBJ1-2; D is undetermined. From germline, CDR1 is LGHNA and CDR2 YSLEER. The CDR3 has 18 amino acids. Between the trimmed V and J ends, which lost 1 base and 5 bases, there was a span of 23 bases. The CDR3 here is CASSQGESVGGNSYGYTF. CDR3 nucleotide sequence: TGCGCCAGCAGCCAAGGGGAGAGTGTCGGAGGCAACAGTTATGGCTACACCTTC.

The chain joins TRBV5-1 to TRBJ2-6, with a weak D call TRBD1 (5 bases). Trimming took 1 base from V and 0 from J, leaving 11 bases between them. The CDR3 extends over 17 amino acids. Germline V gene data show CDR1 as SGHRS and CDR2 as YFSETQ. CDR3 sequence (DNA): TGCGCCAGCAGCTTGACACAGGTCAGCTCTGGGGCCAACGTCCTGACTTTC. Amino acids: CASSLTQVSSGANVLTF.

This chain connects TRBV4-1 to TRBJ1-4; no reliable D call. The V gene lost 1 base and the J gene lost 8 bases, with 8 bases spanning the gap. Germline assignment: CDR1 MGHRA and CDR2 YSYEKL. This CDR3 is built from 13 residues. CDR3 sequence (DNA): TGCGCCAGCAGCCAAGTGTCGGGAGAAAAACTGTTTTTT. The encoded protein is CASSQVSGEKLFF.